This T cell receptor (beta chain) is drawn from a study of blood T cell repertoires in COVID-19. Study background: COVID-19 samples, acute and convalescent, were from the United States, Italy and Spain. Sources were T cells, B-cell-depleted T cells, or PBMCs; the material itself was cDNA or gDNA.

Germline V gives CDR1 SGHTA, CDR2 FQGTGA. The CDR3 is made up of 16 amino acids. V shed 5 bases, J shed 4 bases, and the junction held 13 bases outside the gene matches. In the authors' workflow: Reference gene primer amplification gave nucleated cell count estimates. TCRdb keeps only in-frame clones here, not all; method: immunoSEQ multiplex PCR. D and trimming were read from the DNA, whereas the V and J calls and clone size are those reported in that table. The repertoire includes under 250,000 clones, around nine tenths of them detected once, and 1.5% to 2% sits in the top ten. V gene TRBV7-3 combines with J gene TRBJ2-5; TRBD2 aligns across 7 bases. Source material: peripheral blood. This receptor was taken from a woman aged 60-75 years who had recovered from COVID-19. CDR3 in amino acids: CASSPGLRGGGETQYF. The CDR3 DNA reads as TGTGCCAGCAGCCCCGGACTGCGCGGGGGAGGAGAGACCCAGTACTTC.